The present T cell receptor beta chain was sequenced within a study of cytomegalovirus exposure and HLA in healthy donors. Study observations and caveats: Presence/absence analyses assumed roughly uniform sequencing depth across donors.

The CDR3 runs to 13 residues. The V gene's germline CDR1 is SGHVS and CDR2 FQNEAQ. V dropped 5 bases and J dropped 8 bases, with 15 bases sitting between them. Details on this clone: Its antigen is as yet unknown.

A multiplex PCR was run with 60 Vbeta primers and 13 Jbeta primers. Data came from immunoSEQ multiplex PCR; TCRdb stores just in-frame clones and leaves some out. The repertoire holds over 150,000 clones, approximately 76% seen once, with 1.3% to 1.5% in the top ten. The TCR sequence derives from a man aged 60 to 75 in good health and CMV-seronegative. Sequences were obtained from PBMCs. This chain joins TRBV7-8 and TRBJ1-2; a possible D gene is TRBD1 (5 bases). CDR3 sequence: CASSNSHGGGYTF. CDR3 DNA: TGTGCCAGCAGCAATTCTCACGGGGGGGGCTACACCTTC.